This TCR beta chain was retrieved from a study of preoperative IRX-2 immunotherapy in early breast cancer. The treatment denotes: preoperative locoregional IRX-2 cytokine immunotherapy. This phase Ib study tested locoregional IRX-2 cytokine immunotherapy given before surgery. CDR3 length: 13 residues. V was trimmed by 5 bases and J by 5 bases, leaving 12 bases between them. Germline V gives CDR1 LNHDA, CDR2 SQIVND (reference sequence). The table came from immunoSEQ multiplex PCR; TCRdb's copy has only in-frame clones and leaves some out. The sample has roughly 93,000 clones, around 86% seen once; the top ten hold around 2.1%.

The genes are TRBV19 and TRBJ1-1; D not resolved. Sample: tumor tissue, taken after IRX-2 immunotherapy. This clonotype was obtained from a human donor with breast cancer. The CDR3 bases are TGTGCCAGTAGTTTAGGGAGTGAAACTGAAGCTTTCTTT. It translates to CASSLGSETEAFF. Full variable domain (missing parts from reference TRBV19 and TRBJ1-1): DGGITQSPKYLFRKEGQNVTLSCEQNLNHDAMYWYRQDPGQGLRLIYYSQIVNDFQKGDIAEGYSVSREKKESFPLTVTSAQKNPTAFYLCASSLGSETEAFFGQGTRLTVV.